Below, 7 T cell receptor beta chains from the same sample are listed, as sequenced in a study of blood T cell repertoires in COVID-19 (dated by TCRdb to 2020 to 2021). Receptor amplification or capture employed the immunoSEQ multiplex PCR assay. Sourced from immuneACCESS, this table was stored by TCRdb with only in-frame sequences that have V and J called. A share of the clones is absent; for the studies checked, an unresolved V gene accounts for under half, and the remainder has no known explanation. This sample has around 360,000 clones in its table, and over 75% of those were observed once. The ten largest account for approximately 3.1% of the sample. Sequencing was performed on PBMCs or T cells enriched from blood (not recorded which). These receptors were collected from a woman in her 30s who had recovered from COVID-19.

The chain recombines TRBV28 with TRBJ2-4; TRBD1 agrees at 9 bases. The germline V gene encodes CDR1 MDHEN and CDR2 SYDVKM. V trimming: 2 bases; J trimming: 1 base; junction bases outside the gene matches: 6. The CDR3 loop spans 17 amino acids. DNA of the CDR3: TGTGCCAGCAGTTTAGAGGGACAGGGATCCGCCAAAAACATTCAGTACTTC. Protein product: CASSLEGQGSAKNIQYF.

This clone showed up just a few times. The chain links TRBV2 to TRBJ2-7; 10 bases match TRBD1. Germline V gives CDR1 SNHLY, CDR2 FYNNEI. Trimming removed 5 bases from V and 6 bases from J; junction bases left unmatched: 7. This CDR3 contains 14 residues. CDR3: CASSYRDRGFEQYF. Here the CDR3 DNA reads TGTGCCAGCAGTTACCGGGACAGGGGATTCGAGCAGTACTTC. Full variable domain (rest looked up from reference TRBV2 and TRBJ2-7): EPEVTQTPSHQVTQMGQEVILRCVPISNHLYFYWYRQILGQKVEFLVSFYNNEISEKSEIFDDQFSVERPDGSNFTLKIRSTKLEDSAMYFCASSYRDRGFEQYFGPGTRLTVT.

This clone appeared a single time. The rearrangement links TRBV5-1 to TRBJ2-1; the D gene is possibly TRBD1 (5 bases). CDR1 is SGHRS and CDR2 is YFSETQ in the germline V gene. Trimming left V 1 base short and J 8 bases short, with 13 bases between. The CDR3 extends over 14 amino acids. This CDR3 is CASSLRGAGDEQFF. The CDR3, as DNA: TGCGCCAGCAGCTTGCGTGGGGCTGGGGATGAGCAGTTCTTC.

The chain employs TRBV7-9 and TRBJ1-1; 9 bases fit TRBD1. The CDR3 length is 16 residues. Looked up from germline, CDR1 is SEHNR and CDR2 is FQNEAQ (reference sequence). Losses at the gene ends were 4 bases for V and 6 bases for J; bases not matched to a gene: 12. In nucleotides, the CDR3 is TGTGCCAGCAGCTCTTGGACAGGGGCAGGAGCAGCTGAAGCTTTCTTT. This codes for CASSSWTGAGAAEAFF.

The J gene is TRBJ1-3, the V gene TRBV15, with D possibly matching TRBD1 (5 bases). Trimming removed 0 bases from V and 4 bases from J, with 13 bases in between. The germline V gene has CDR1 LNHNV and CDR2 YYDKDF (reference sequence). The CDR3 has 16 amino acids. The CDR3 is CATSRDSATVGNTIYF. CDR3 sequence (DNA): TGTGCCACCAGCAGAGATTCGGCGACAGTGGGAAACACCATATATTTT.

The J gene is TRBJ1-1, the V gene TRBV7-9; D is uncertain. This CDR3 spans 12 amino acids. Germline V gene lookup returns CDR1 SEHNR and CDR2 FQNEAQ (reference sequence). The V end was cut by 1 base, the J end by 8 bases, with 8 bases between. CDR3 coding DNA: TGTGCCAGCAGCTTAGATTATGCGGAAGCTTTCTTT. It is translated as CASSLDYAEAFF.

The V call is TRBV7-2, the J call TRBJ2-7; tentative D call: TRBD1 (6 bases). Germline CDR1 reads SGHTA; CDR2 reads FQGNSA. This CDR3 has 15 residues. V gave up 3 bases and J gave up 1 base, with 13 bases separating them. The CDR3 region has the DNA TGTGCCAGCAGCTTGGGGGCAGGGCAGTCCTACGAGCAGTACTTC. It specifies CASSLGAGQSYEQYF.